The entry below describes one TCR beta chain. The target antigen is unknown. This sample stems from a study of blood T cells in healthy people across ages. PCR was performed a second time for roughly 7 to 12 cycles using a sample-barcoded 5' primer and a J-beta primer mix. TCRdb ran MiXCR on the 5' RACE reads and lists one entry per CDR3 protein. In the table there are approximately 780,000 distinct CDR3 sequences, roughly 26% of which are singletons. Overall study findings and caveats: Fewer expanded clones and more diversity marked long-lived versus aged donors. As age increased, TCR beta diversity per million T cells fell in a roughly linear fashion.

The CDR3 length is 12 residues. CDR1 is DFQATT and CDR2 is SNEGSKA in the germline V gene (reference sequence). A further study also used this sample, focusing on T cells of mothers and their children.

The source material was blood. This clonotype was sampled from a boy between 10 and 17 years old in good health. The chain is built from TRBV20-1 and TRBJ2-3, with D possibly called TRBD1 or TRBD2 (5 bases each). This CDR3 reads CSPTVGADTQYF. CDR3 DNA: TGCAGCCCTACGGTGGGGGCAGATACGCAGTATTTT.